These 23 T cell receptor beta chains originate from one sample sequenced in a study of blood T cell repertoires in COVID-19. Data came from immunoSEQ multiplex PCR; TCRdb stores just in-frame clones and leaves some out. The top ten clones hold about 3.1% of a sample with over 200,000 clones, approximately 87% of them seen once. Specimen: PBMCs or T cells enriched from blood (not recorded which). Receptors originate from a woman aged 50 to 60 in a cohort exposed to, infected with or recovered from COVID-19 (not recorded which).

The chain combines TRBV14 with TRBJ2-5, with TRBD2 matching 10 bases. This CDR3 is built from 17 residues. Germline V lookup: CDR1 SGHDN, CDR2 FVKESK. The V and J ends lost 0 bases and 4 bases, in that order; junction bases with no gene match: 8. CDR3 DNA sequence: TGTGCCAGCAGCCAAGAAATTTGGAGCGGGGGGGGAGAGACCCAGTACTTC. It encodes CASSQEIWSGGGETQYF.

This chain links TRBV19 with TRBJ2-2; D perhaps matches TRBD1 (6 bases). V shed 4 bases and J shed 8 bases, with 11 bases lying between them. Germline assignment: CDR1 LNHDA and CDR2 SQIVND (reference sequence). The CDR3 is made up of 13 amino acids. The CDR3 DNA sequence: TGTGCCAGTAGTAACAGGGCATCAGGGGAGCTGTTTTTT. Its protein is CASSNRASGELFF.

For this clone: This same CDR3 is encoded by further DNA sequences in the sample. The chain has TRBV5-1 and TRBJ1-1, with 7 bases fitting TRBD1. The trim removed 4 bases at V and 1 base at J, leaving 4 bases unmatched. Germline lookup yields CDR1 SGHRS and CDR2 YFSETQ. The CDR3 length is 14 residues. The CDR3 DNA is TGCGCCAGCAGCCTACAGGGGACGAACACTGAAGCTTTCTTT. Its translation is CASSLQGTNTEAFF.

The chain recombines TRBV9 with TRBJ1-2, with 8 nucleotides matching TRBD1. Germline V gene sequence: CDR1 SGDLS, CDR2 YYNGEE. The V gene end was trimmed by 0 bases and the J gene end by 10 bases; junction bases not matched to a gene: 5. CDR3 length equals 13 residues. The CDR3 here is CASSVAAGGIYTF. Written as DNA, the CDR3 is TGTGCCAGCAGCGTAGCGGCAGGGGGCATCTACACCTTC.

V gene TRBV7-8 combines with J gene TRBJ2-2; 9 bases align to TRBD1. The CDR3 consists of 14 residues. Germline V gene sequence: CDR1 SGHVS, CDR2 FQNEAQ. The V segment lost 3 bases and the J segment 7 bases; nucleotides outside the gene matches: 3. The chain's CDR3 is CASSFNRGRGELFF. The DNA for the CDR3 is TGTGCCAGCAGCTTTAACAGGGGGCGCGGGGAGCTGTTTTTT. The entire variable domain, with the rest obtained from reference TRBV7-8 and TRBJ2-2, is as follows: GAGVSQSPRYKVAKRGQDVALRCDPISGHVSLFWYQQALGQGPEFLTYFQNEAQLDKSGLPSDRFFAERPEGSVSTLKIQRTQQEDSAVYLCASSFNRGRGELFFGEGSRLTVL.

This rearrangement joins TRBV7-2 to TRBJ2-3; TRBD1 matches at 9 bases. V was clipped by 3 bases and J by 4 bases; unmatched bases: 5. The CDR3 contains 15 residues. Germline V CDR1 and CDR2: SGHTA, FQGNSA. CDR3 nucleotides: TGTGCCAGCAGCTTGGGAACAGGGGGCCCAGATACGCAGTATTTT. Amino acids: CASSLGTGGPDTQYF. The complete variable domain, with remaining parts taken from reference TRBV7-2 and TRBJ2-3, reads GAGVSQSPSNKVTEKGKDVELRCDPISGHTALYWYRQSLGQGLEFLIYFQGNSAPDKSGLPSDRFSAERTGGSVSTLTIQRTQQEDSAVYLCASSLGTGGPDTQYFGPGTRLTVL.

The chain has TRBV30 and TRBJ2-2; D may be TRBD2 (6 bases). This CDR3 has 16 amino acids. Trimming took off 5 bases at V and 6 bases at J, with 22 bases between the two ends. Looked up from germline, CDR1 is GTSNPN and CDR2 is SVGIG (reference sequence). CDR3 amino acids: CAWAKEGQTSSGELFF. The DNA for the CDR3 is TGTGCCTGGGCCAAGGAGGGCCAAACCTCGTCCGGGGAGCTGTTTTTT.

The chain employs TRBV7-6 and TRBJ1-2, with a possible D match to TRBD1 (5 bases). Germline lookup yields CDR1 SGHVS and CDR2 FNYEAQ. CDR3 length: 14 residues. Deletions cut 3 bases from V and 8 bases from J, with 16 bases between. Here the CDR3 reads CASSLTQGGRGYTF. The CDR3 DNA sequence: TGTGCCAGCAGCTTGACTCAGGGCGGTAGAGGCTACACCTTC.

V is TRBV13 and J is TRBJ2-1, with 7 bases identical to TRBD1. The CDR3 sequence is 14 residues long. The germline V gene has CDR1 PRHDT and CDR2 FYEKMQ (reference sequence). V lost 5 bases and J lost 7; bases outside the gene matches: 8. CDR3 loop: CASSTSGGWNEQFF. The CDR3 DNA reads as TGTGCCAGCAGCACCTCAGGGGGTTGGAATGAGCAGTTCTTC.

J is TRBJ1-2 and V is TRBV3-1 (or the pseudogene TRBV3-2); maybe TRBD1 (6 bases). This CDR3 region has 14 residues. The V gene's germline CDR1 is LGHDT and CDR2 YNNKEL (reference sequence). V was clipped by 4 bases and J by 6 bases, with 15 bases between them. CDR3 region: CASSLQQGANGYTF. The CDR3 bases are TGTGCCAGCAGCCTACAACAGGGAGCAAATGGCTACACCTTC.

This chain connects TRBV2 to TRBJ2-7; D is perhaps TRBD2 (6 bases). The CDR3 is 13 residues long. V was shortened by 9 bases and J by 2 bases, with 14 bases between the two germline ends. Germline V gene lookup returns CDR1 SNHLY and CDR2 FYNNEI. CDR3 loop: CASKRDSTYEQYF. Written as DNA, the CDR3 is TGTGCCAGTAAAAGGGACTCAACCTACGAGCAGTACTTC. The variable domain in full, with the rest retrieved from reference TRBV2 and TRBJ2-7, is EPEVTQTPSHQVTQMGQEVILRCVPISNHLYFYWYRQILGQKVEFLVSFYNNEISEKSEIFDDQFSVERPDGSNFTLKIRSTKLEDSAMYFCASKRDSTYEQYFGPGTRLTVT.

V usage is TRBV5-1 and J usage is TRBJ2-1, with D perhaps matching TRBD1 (5 bases). Germline values: CDR1 SGHRS, CDR2 YFSETQ. The CDR3 sequence is 17 residues long. V lost 3 bases and J lost 6, with 22 bases in between. CDR3 amino acids: CASSSGLVVHRGNEQFF. CDR3 bases: TGCGCCAGCAGCTCCGGTTTGGTTGTCCATAGGGGCAATGAGCAGTTCTTC. Full variable domain (outside the CDR3, taken from reference TRBV5-1 and TRBJ2-1): KAGVTQTPRYLIKTRGQQVTLSCSPISGHRSVSWYQQTPGQGLQFLFEYFSETQRNKGNFPGRFSGRQFSNSRSEMNVSTLELGDSALYLCASSSGLVVHRGNEQFFGPGTRLTVL.

The J gene is TRBJ2-7, the V gene TRBV18; 7 bases match TRBD1. The length of the CDR3 is 15 residues. Looked up from germline, CDR1 is KGHSH and CDR2 is LQKENI. After removal of 3 bases from V and 2 bases from J, the junction contained 7 bases not matched to a gene. The CDR3 nucleotides are TGTGCCAGCTCACCGACACACAGGGGCACCTACGAGCAGTACTTC. It codes for CASSPTHRGTYEQYF.

V gene TRBV20-1 combines with J gene TRBJ1-3, with TRBD1 identical over 9 bases. The CDR3 has 16 residues. V lost 3 bases, J lost 0 bases, and 6 bases stayed unmatched. The germline gives CDR1 DFQATT, CDR2 SNEGSKA (reference sequence). DNA for the CDR3: TGCAGTGCTAGTCCCTGGACAGGGGACTCTGGAAACACCATATATTTT. Translated: CSASPWTGDSGNTIYF.

The gene calls are TRBV9 and TRBJ2-1; D may be TRBD2 (5 bases). This CDR3 is 14 amino acids long. V was shortened by 6 bases and J by 2 bases, with 12 bases between the two germline ends. Germline V lookup: CDR1 SGDLS, CDR2 YYNGEE. The CDR3, as DNA: TGTGCCAGCACCCCGGGGTGGACCTACAATGAGCAGTTCTTC. This gives the protein CASTPGWTYNEQFF.

The chain links TRBV12-3 or TRBV12-4 to TRBJ2-5; 7 bases fit TRBD1. V lost 6 bases, J lost 5 bases, and 3 bases stayed unmatched. This CDR3 contains 12 residues. The CDR3 DNA reads TGTGCCAGCAGCAGGGGGTCCGAGACCCAGTACTTC. Protein: CASSRGSETQYF.

The chain joins TRBV5-1 to TRBJ2-7; 7 nucleotides align to TRBD2. CDR1 is SGHRS and CDR2 is YFSETQ in the germline V gene. The ends lost 5 bases at V and 3 bases at J; junction bases unmatched: 8. CDR3 length equals 14 residues. The CDR3: CASSDGGVIYEQYF. The CDR3 nucleotides are TGCGCCAGCAGTGATGGGGGGGTTATCTACGAGCAGTACTTC. Combining the CDR3 with reference TRBV5-1 and TRBJ2-7 gives the whole variable domain KAGVTQTPRYLIKTRGQQVTLSCSPISGHRSVSWYQQTPGQGLQFLFEYFSETQRNKGNFPGRFSGRQFSNSRSEMNVSTLELGDSALYLCASSDGGVIYEQYFGPGTRLTVT.

This clone was detected only a few times. The J gene is TRBJ1-4, the V gene TRBV6-2 or TRBV6-3; D is unclear. V was cut by 2 bases and J by 11 bases, with 9 bases left in between. The germline V gene has CDR1 MNHEY and CDR2 SVGEGT. CDR3 length: 12 amino acids. The CDR3 coding sequence is TGTGCCAGCAGTTACAGGTCAGCGAAACTGTTTTTT. The encoded protein is CASSYRSAKLFF.

The V gene is TRBV9, the J gene TRBJ2-3; perhaps TRBD2 as D (6 bases). The CDR3 spans 16 residues. The germline V gene has CDR1 SGDLS and CDR2 YYNGEE. With 0 bases removed from V and 3 bases from J, the gap between germline ends came to 14 bases. The CDR3 region has the DNA TGTGCCAGCAGCGTAGGCGCTAGCGAGTTAACAGATACGCAGTATTTT. Protein sequence: CASSVGASELTDTQYF.

The chain is built from TRBV4-1 and TRBJ2-7; 7 bases line up with TRBD2. Germline V gives CDR1 MGHRA, CDR2 YSYEKL. Trimming at V came to 4 bases and at J to 5 bases, leaving 8 bases not matched to a gene. The CDR3 length is 14 residues. CDR3 region: CASSRVGLLDEQYF. The CDR3 coding sequence is TGCGCCAGCAGCCGAGTGGGACTATTAGACGAGCAGTACTTC.

This rearrangement joins TRBV5-4 to TRBJ1-2; TRBD1 matches 8 bases. Germline CDR1 reads SGHNT; CDR2 reads YYREEE (reference sequence). The CDR3 spans 15 residues. V gave up 0 bases and J gave up 7 bases; unmatched junction bases: 8. CDR3 sequence: CASSLARGQQSGYTF. The DNA of the CDR3 is TGTGCCAGCAGCTTGGCCAGGGGGCAGCAAAGTGGCTACACCTTC.

This clone came up once. The V and J genes are TRBV11-2 and TRBJ2-4; weak D call: TRBD1 (6 bases). Looked up from germline, CDR1 is SGHAT and CDR2 is FQNNGV. This CDR3 is built from 17 residues. The V gene lost 1 base and the J gene lost 1 base, with 14 bases spanning the gap. CDR3 loop: CASSLVTGPRAKNIQYF. Here the CDR3 DNA reads TGTGCCAGCAGCTTAGTGACAGGACCTAGGGCCAAAAACATTCAGTACTTC. The whole variable domain, remainder taken from reference TRBV11-2 and TRBJ2-4, is EAGVAQSPRYKIIEKRQSVAFWCNPISGHATLYWYQQILGQGPKLLIQFQNNGVVDDSQLPKDRFSAERLKGVDSTLKIQPAKLEDSAVYLCASSLVTGPRAKNIQYFGAGTRLSVL.

V is TRBV14 and J is TRBJ1-2, with TRBD1 as a possible D gene (5 bases). With 1 base removed from V and 9 bases from J, the gap between germline ends came to 15 bases. Germline V gene sequence: CDR1 SGHDN, CDR2 FVKESK. This CDR3 has 14 amino acids. CDR3 DNA sequence: TGTGCCAGCAGCCAAGCCCCAGGGCACCCTCGCTACACCTTC. Translating gives CASSQAPGHPRYTF.